This TCR beta chain stems from a study of T cells in Graves' hyperthyroidism and ophthalmopathy. Diagnoses were established using clinical symptoms, serum thyroxine and TRAb, thyroid ultrasound and orbital computed tomography. PBMCs were collected from an approximately 9.5 ml volume of fresh peripheral blood. The CDR3 is made up of 11 amino acids. V lost 2 bases and J 7 bases, leaving 5 bases between the germline ends. The germline V gene has CDR1 MNHEY and CDR2 SVGAGI. Using RNA transcripts as the source, TCR beta CDR3 regions were amplified. Carried out on the TCR CDR3, a first-round RT-PCR used the HTBI primer set. One entry per CDR3 protein results from TCRdb running MiXCR on the multiplex PCR reads. The sample records around 500,000 distinct CDR3 sequences, more than 15% being singletons.

This chain uses TRBV6-5 with TRBJ1-2; D not certain. Source material: blood. This clonotype originated in a woman aged 30 to 39 with Graves' ophthalmopathy. CDR3 coding DNA: TGTGCCAGCAGTTACCCGAGTGGCTACACCTTC. It encodes CASSYPSGYTF.